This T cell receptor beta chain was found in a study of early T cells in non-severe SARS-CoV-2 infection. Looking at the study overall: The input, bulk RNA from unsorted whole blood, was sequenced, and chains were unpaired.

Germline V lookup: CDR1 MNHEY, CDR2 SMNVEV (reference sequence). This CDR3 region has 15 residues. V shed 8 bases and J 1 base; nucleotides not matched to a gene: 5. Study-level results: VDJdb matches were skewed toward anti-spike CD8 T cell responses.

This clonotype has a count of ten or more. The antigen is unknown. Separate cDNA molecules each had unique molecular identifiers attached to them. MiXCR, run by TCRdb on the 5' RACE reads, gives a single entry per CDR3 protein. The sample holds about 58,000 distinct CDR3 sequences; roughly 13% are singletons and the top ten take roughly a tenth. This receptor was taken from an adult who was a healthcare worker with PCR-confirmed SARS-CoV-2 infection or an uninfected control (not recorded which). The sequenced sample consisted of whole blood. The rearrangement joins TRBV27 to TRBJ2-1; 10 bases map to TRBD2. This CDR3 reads CASRSGGYSYNEQFF. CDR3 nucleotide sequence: TGTGCCAGCCGTAGCGGGGGGTATTCCTACAATGAGCAGTTCTTC.